The rows below give T cell receptor beta chains drawn from one sample of a study of blood T cell repertoires in COVID-19. Produced via immunoSEQ multiplex PCR; TCRdb's table is partial and in-frame only. The sample has some 170,000 clones, about 81% seen once; the top ten hold 11%. Material: peripheral blood. The receptors originated from a man between 60 and 75 years old with active or convalescent COVID-19. CDR3s include the opening cysteine and the closing phenylalanine or tryptophan. Size is omitted from some rows. Given values are once, few, many or a class for expanded clones.

TRBV9	.	CASSVGQGRAYEQYF
TRBV19	.	CASSPDSQLLRIYGYTF
TRBV15	once	CATSYGRGYEQYF
TRBV7-9	many	CASSLTPGQVNTEAFF
TRBV2	few	CASSEGTGGPYEQYF
TRBV28	.	CASSQYRGARDEQFF
TRBV10-3	.	CAISESIGETGNTIYF
TRBV19	.	CASRGLAPTGELFF
TRBV21-1	.	CASRPVVQSGKGDGYTF
TRBV2	.	CASMEALKTEAFF
TRBV7-8	.	CASTPLAGPEQYF
TRBV25-1	.	CASSDTGPNTGELFF
TRBV5-1	.	CASSLDVRATNSPLHF
TRBV27	few	CASRQGGGREKLFF
TRBV2	once	CASSAGQGAGVYGYTF
TRBV5-4	once	CASSSGLAGGNEQFF
TRBV28	.	CASENGNYGYTF
TRBV28	few	CASSLSSGRTGELFF
TRBV5-1	.	CASRGRTDTIYF
TRBV28	once	CASSLPNLQAFF
TRBV7-9	.	CASSLDSGARNTQYF